The sequence of this T cell receptor beta chain was determined in a study of shared clonotypes between healthy human individuals. Study findings and constraints: It was the non-shared clonotypes that had lower generation probabilities than clonotypes shared by all four donors.

Cells designated naive CD8 were CD45RO-negative and were positively selected for CCR7, with terminally differentiated effector memory CD45RA+ cells excluded. Germline values: CDR1 SGHTA, CDR2 FQGNSA. This CDR3 spans 17 amino acids. V lost 1 base, J lost 7 bases, and 11 bases stayed unmatched. A word on this clone: What it binds is not known.

Sequencing was at deep level. The method was immunoSEQ multiplex PCR; TCRdb's version includes in-frame clones alone and lacks a portion of them. The table shows around 1,900,000 clones, with approximately 92% occurring only once. This TCR was recovered from a man aged 18-30 years in good health. Some clones in this sample may be carry-over from other donors' samples. Sequencing was performed on naive CD8+ T cells from PBMCs. V and J are TRBV7-2 and TRBJ2-7, with 12 bases aligning to TRBD2. The CDR3 here is CASSLEWRLAGALEQYF. CDR3 bases: TGTGCCAGCAGCTTAGAGTGGAGACTAGCGGGAGCTTTAGAGCAGTACTTC.